This T cell receptor (beta chain) emerged from a study of CD8+CD57+ T cells in acquired aplastic anemia. Study in general: CD4+ and CD8+ cells, once sorted, gave DNA averaging roughly 3 ug. Notes on the study in general: Overlapping CD8+ CDR3 repertoires of patients and controls contained some 27 shared sequences.

Flow cytometry had shown expanded CD8+CD57+ cells in the patients chosen for sequencing. With no exception, the patients had severe acquired aplastic anemia. All patients were therapy-naive when blood was sampled. V was clipped by 1 base and J by 5 bases, with 14 bases between them. This CDR3 is 15 amino acids long. Germline loops: CDR1 SGHDN, CDR2 FVKESK. CDR3 and TCR beta VDJ profiling relied on genomic DNA as the template. MiXCR, run by TCRdb on the reads, gives a single entry per CDR3 protein. The repertoire holds about 160,000 distinct CDR3 sequences, with 40% to 50% as singletons. Turning to this clonotype: Its antigen is unidentified.

The receptor's source is a human donor with aplastic anemia. The V gene is TRBV14, the J gene TRBJ2-5; D call uncertain. The specimen was sorted CD4+, CD8+, or CD8+CD57+ T cells (not recorded which) from PBMCs. CDR3 sequence: CASSQVDSQRETQYF. The CDR3 DNA reads TGTGCCAGCAGCCAAGTCGACTCGCAACGGGAGACCCAGTACTTC.